This T cell receptor beta chain was identified during a study of post-analysis software for immune sequencing data. Concerning this clonotype: Its antigen is not known.

Findings and limits, study-wide: Elevated frequency relative to controls characterized four or five TRBV segments in patients, TRBV5-6, TRBV5-1 and TRBV20-1 among them.

The V and J ends lost 8 bases and 0 bases respectively, with 11 bases between them. CDR3 length: 13 amino acids. Germline V lookup: CDR1 MNHEY, CDR2 SVGEGT. Unique molecular identifiers had been added to the TCR beta cDNA libraries. One entry per CDR3 protein results from TCRdb running MiXCR on the PCR reads. The data show about 540,000 distinct CDR3 sequences, roughly 34% seen once. Material: blood. The chain is built from TRBV6-2 or TRBV6-3 and TRBJ2-7; D ambiguous. The sequence derives from a girl between 2 and 17 years old with multiple sclerosis. The CDR3 sequence is CASGRTSSYEQYF. The CDR3 DNA reads as TGTGCCAGCGGGCGGACGAGCTCCTACGAGCAGTACTTC.